Shown below are 12 T cell receptor beta chains from a single sample sequenced in a study of T cells after posttransplantation cyclophosphamide. Controls had myeloablative marrow grafts with methotrexate and calcineurin inhibitor, sampled at 1 year. Method: immunoSEQ multiplex PCR; TCRdb's copy keeps in-frame clones and lacks some. The repertoire includes a few thousand clones, around 79% of them detected once, and 20% to 30% sits in the top ten. The source was PBMCs, collected after an allogeneic stem cell transplant with a calcineurin inhibitor and methotrexate. The source is a male patient aged 40-50 years who received an allogeneic stem cell transplant from an unrelated donor, was CMV-positive, and had chronic GVHD only. Some T cells may be transferred from the graft donor.

This sequence joins TRBV6-1 and TRBJ2-7; D gene unclear. Deletions cut 5 bases from V and 0 bases from J, with 14 bases between. The germline V gene encodes CDR1 MNHNS and CDR2 SASEGT. CDR3 length: 15 residues. This CDR3 is CASSLQRRVSYEQYF. In DNA form, the CDR3 reads TGTGCCAGCAGTCTTCAAAGACGGGTCTCCTACGAGCAGTACTTC.

The chain couples TRBV7-3 to TRBJ2-5, with 15 bases identical to TRBD2. Germline loops: CDR1 SGHTA, CDR2 FQGTGA. The V gene end was trimmed by 5 bases and the J gene end by 5 bases; junction bases not matched to a gene: 6. This CDR3 has 16 amino acids. CDR3 nucleotide sequence: TGTGCCAGCAGCCGGACTAGCGGGGGGGCCGGGGAGACCCAGTACTTC. It is translated as CASSRTSGGAGETQYF.

As regards this clone: The missing conserved phenylalanine or tryptophan at the end of this CDR3 makes a read error likely. This chain joins TRBV7-3 and TRBJ2-7; no clear D gene. The V end was cut by 3 bases, the J end by 7 bases, with 16 bases between. The CDR3 runs 14 residues. Germline V gene lookup returns CDR1 SGHTA and CDR2 FQGTGA. The CDR3 here is CASSFTGRFREQYL. In DNA form, the CDR3 reads TGTGCCAGCAGCTTCACCGGCCGGTTTCGGGAGCAGTACCTC.

The J gene is TRBJ2-1, the V gene TRBV11-2; 10 nucleotides agree with TRBD2. Unmatched junction bases numbered 14, after V lost 0 bases and J lost 9 bases. The CDR3 runs 18 residues. CDR1 is SGHAT, CDR2 FQNNGV, per germline. The CDR3 DNA reads as TGTGCCAGCAGCTTAGAGGCCGTCCTAGCGGGAGATGGGGGTGAGCAGTTCTTC. Translated: CASSLEAVLAGDGGEQFF. Drawing the rest from reference TRBV11-2 and TRBJ2-1, the complete variable domain is EAGVAQSPRYKIIEKRQSVAFWCNPISGHATLYWYQQILGQGPKLLIQFQNNGVVDDSQLPKDRFSAERLKGVDSTLKIQPAKLEDSAVYLCASSLEAVLAGDGGEQFFGPGTRLTVL.

This clone occurred once. The chain employs TRBV6-5 and TRBJ2-7, with TRBD2 as a possible D gene (6 bases). The CDR3 is made up of 15 amino acids. Trimming stripped 6 bases from V and 0 bases from J, with 15 bases between. Germline V gives CDR1 MNHEY, CDR2 SVGAGI. CDR3 residues: CASRESVGSSYEQYF. The CDR3 nucleotides are TGTGCCAGCAGAGAGTCAGTCGGGAGCTCCTACGAGCAGTACTTC.

This clone was counted once. The rearrangement links TRBV29-1 to TRBJ1-1; 7 nucleotides agree with TRBD1. The CDR3 runs 13 residues. Germline lookup yields CDR1 SQVTM and CDR2 ANQGSEA. With 4 bases clipped from V and 2 bases from J, the junction kept 4 bases outside the gene matches. The CDR3 sequence is CSVGQGVNTEAFF. Here the CDR3 DNA reads TGCAGCGTTGGACAGGGTGTAAACACTGAAGCTTTCTTT.

The chain has TRBV29-1 and TRBJ1-1; D is ambiguous. The CDR3 is 15 amino acids. V dropped 4 bases and J dropped 0 bases, with 15 bases sitting between them. Per the germline V gene, CDR1 is SQVTM and CDR2 is ANQGSEA. The CDR3 sequence: CSVGGQLNMNTEAFF. In DNA, the CDR3 is TGCAGCGTTGGAGGGCAGCTAAACATGAACACTGAAGCTTTCTTT.

The sample holds one count of this clone. The chain is built from TRBV27 and TRBJ1-5; weak D call: TRBD1 (5 bases). Germline V gene lookup returns CDR1 MNHEY and CDR2 SMNVEV (reference sequence). Trimming took 5 bases from V and 6 from J, leaving 11 bases between them. This CDR3 contains 13 residues. CDR3 sequence reads: CASSTTEFQPQHF. CDR3 sequence (DNA): TGTGCCAGCAGTACGACAGAGTTTCAGCCCCAGCATTTT.

This clone was picked up a small number of times. The genes are TRBV11-2 and TRBJ1-3, with D possibly being TRBD1 (6 bases). Trimming removed 3 bases at V and 0 bases at J, with 12 bases between. The CDR3 is made up of 16 amino acids. Germline V CDR1 and CDR2: SGHAT, FQNNGV. The CDR3, as DNA: TGTGCCAGCAGCTTGACAGGAGCGCTCTCTGGAAACACCATATATTTT. Translating it yields CASSLTGALSGNTIYF.

This clone is medium-sized within its sample. The chain has TRBV18 and TRBJ1-5; unclear D gene. V shed 0 bases and J shed 2 bases, with 11 bases lying between them. CDR1 is KGHSH, CDR2 LQKENI, per germline. CDR3 length equals 16 residues. DNA for the CDR3: TGTGCCAGCTCACCACCTATGGGCACAGGCAATCAGCCCCAGCATTTT. Residues: CASSPPMGTGNQPQHF. The variable domain in full, with the rest retrieved from reference TRBV18 and TRBJ1-5, is NAGVMQNPRHLVRRRGQEARLRCSPMKGHSHVYWYRQLPEEGLKFMVYLQKENIIDESGMPKERFSAEFPKEGPSILRIQQVVRGDSAAYFCASSPPMGTGNQPQHFGDGTRLSIL.

This chain links TRBV4-3 with TRBJ2-4; TRBD2 is a possible D gene (6 bases). The CDR3 consists of 18 residues. In germline, CDR1 is LGHNA, CDR2 YSLEER. The V and J ends lost 4 bases and 0 bases respectively, with 19 bases between them. The CDR3 sequence: CASSRNQGGGLAKNIQYF. The DNA of the CDR3 is TGCGCCAGCAGCCGGAACCAGGGAGGCGGGCTAGCCAAAAACATTCAGTACTTC.

A remark on this clone: Other DNA sequences within the sample encode an identical CDR3. J is TRBJ1-2 and V is TRBV5-6, with a possible D match to TRBD1 (5 bases). The V end lost 0 bases, the J end lost 5 bases, and 11 bases lay between the germline ends. From germline, CDR1 is SGHDT and CDR2 YYEEEE. The CDR3 contains 14 residues. The CDR3 is CASSLERGRYGYTF. The CDR3 nucleotides read TGTGCCAGCAGCTTGGAAAGGGGTCGTTATGGCTACACCTTC.